A single sample gave rise to the 4 T cell receptor beta chains below, sequenced in a study of follicular helper T cells after annual influenza vaccination. The sample's time point: 2015-2016 season, pre-vaccination. TCRdb keeps only in-frame clones here, not all; method: immunoSEQ multiplex PCR. In the table there are roughly 15,000 clones, about four fifths of which are singletons. Sample: CXCR5- memory CD4+ T cells sorted from blood, taken on the day of influenza vaccination. The receptors derive from an adult who received the influenza vaccine.

This chain connects TRBV19 to TRBJ1-6; 8 nucleotides match TRBD1. Per germline, CDR1 LNHDA and CDR2 SQIVND (reference sequence). There are 18 residues in the CDR3. Trimming took 9 bases from V and 4 from J; bases not matched to a gene: 17. The CDR3 sequence is CASGAYWGTGLYNSPLHF. The CDR3 nucleotides read TGTGCCAGCGGCGCTTATTGGGGGACAGGACTTTATAATTCACCCCTCCACTTT.

V is TRBV9 and J is TRBJ2-3; tentative D call: TRBD2 (6 bases). CDR3 length: 14 residues. Germline CDR1 is SGDLS and CDR2 is YYNGEE. V gave up 6 bases and J gave up 3 bases, with 14 bases separating them. This CDR3 reads CASNRGIMTDTQYF. The CDR3, as DNA: TGTGCCAGCAATCGGGGGATAATGACAGATACGCAGTATTTT. The variable domain in full, completed from reference TRBV9 and TRBJ2-3, reads DSGVTQTPKHLITATGQRVTLRCSPRSGDLSVYWYQQSLDQGLQFLIQYYNGEERAKGNILERFSAQQFPDLHSELNLSSLELGDSALYFCASNRGIMTDTQYFGPGTRLTVL.

V gene TRBV11-2 combines with J gene TRBJ2-7, with a tentative D call TRBD2 (6 bases). CDR3 length: 15 amino acids. Trimming removed 3 bases at V and 2 bases at J, with 14 bases between. Germline-derived CDR1 and CDR2 are SGHAT and FQNNGV. The CDR3: CASSLAAGTTYEQYF. For the CDR3, the DNA is TGTGCCAGCAGCTTGGCGGCGGGAACAACCTACGAGCAGTACTTC. Looking up the rest from reference TRBV11-2 and TRBJ2-7 gives the full variable domain: EAGVAQSPRYKIIEKRQSVAFWCNPISGHATLYWYQQILGQGPKLLIQFQNNGVVDDSQLPKDRFSAERLKGVDSTLKIQPAKLEDSAVYLCASSLAAGTTYEQYFGPGTRLTVT.

The chain recombines TRBV6-1 with TRBJ2-3, with D perhaps given as TRBD1 or TRBD2 (6 bases each). Trimming pared 2 bases from V and 3 bases from J, leaving 15 bases between. Germline CDR1 is MNHNS and CDR2 is SASEGT. This CDR3 is 16 amino acids long. CDR3 bases: TGTGCCAGCAGTGAATCTTGGGGGGCTAGGACAGATACGCAGTATTTT. Translating gives CASSESWGARTDTQYF.